Listed here is a single T cell receptor beta chain. What it recognizes is unknown. PBMCs served as the source from which CD4+ and CD8+ T cells were sorted. Following RNA extraction, reverse transcription yielded cDNA that acted as the sequencing template. The assay was immunoSEQ multiplex PCR, and TCRdb's table has in-frame clones only and misses some. In the table there are roughly 250,000 clones, about 68% of which are singletons. These data are taken from a study of CD8+ T cells in alopecia areata. The overall study: Treatment with tofacitinib (6 to 18 months) was followed by 6 months off drug.

Study-wide results and caveats: Higher clonality and more expanded CD8+ clones appeared in lesional than normal scalp.

The CDR3 covers 16 residues. V was cut by 1 base and J by 1 base, with 13 bases left in between. Germline V gives CDR1 PRHDT, CDR2 FYEKMQ (reference sequence). The rearrangement uses TRBV13 and TRBJ2-5; unclear D gene. The sequences come from CD4+ T cells sorted from blood, collected at week 0. The clonotype was recovered from a human donor with alopecia areata. In DNA form, the CDR3 reads TGTGCCAGCAGCTTAGCGACCCTTGCAGGCCAAGAGACCCAGTACTTC. It is translated as CASSLATLAGQETQYF.